This TCR beta chain was retrieved from a study of T cell therapy after organ transplantation. At the level of the study: T cells were expanded 2 to 3 weeks with 30 CMV class I/II epitopes. Across 2 to 6 intravenous infusions, patients got a median of 1.92 x 10^8 CMV-specific T cells.

Details on this clone: The antigen is unknown.

Time point: 4-8 weeks after completion of therapy. Study-wide points: Endogenous clonotypes not in therapy products appeared after therapy alongside transferred ones. Concurrent antirejection and antiviral drugs remain unassessed confounders.

The assay was immunoSEQ multiplex PCR, and TCRdb's table has in-frame clones only and misses some. The repertoire has around 4,500 clones, roughly two thirds of them found once; the top ten carry 35% to 40%. V was clipped by 6 bases and J by 1 base, with 20 bases between them. Germline CDR1 and CDR2: KGHSH and LQKENI. This CDR3 is 17 amino acids long. The sequence was collected from a human patient who had received a solid organ transplant and had CMV disease. The graft donor may account for some of the T cells. The source material was CD8+ T cells from blood, sampled after autologous CMV-specific T cell therapy. The V call is TRBV18, the J call TRBJ2-3; a possible D gene is TRBD1 (5 bases). The CDR3 DNA is TGTGCCAGCTCGCCGCTGGCAGGGATGTGGGGCACAGATACGCAGTATTTT. This sequence encodes CASSPLAGMWGTDTQYF.